The rows below give T cell receptor beta chains drawn from one sample of a study of cytomegalovirus exposure and HLA in healthy donors. Clones were read by immunoSEQ multiplex PCR, and TCRdb kept only the in-frame ones, dropping some. The sample contains about 200,000 clones, 82% of which appear only once. Sequencing was carried out using PBMCs. The receptors stem from a boy younger than 10 in good health and CMV-seronegative. Each CDR3 is given with its conserved first and last residue. The order of the fields is V gene, D gene, clone size, J gene, CDR3 protein, CDR3 DNA. The D gene is left open where the match is weak. Rows give clone size only sometimes, using once, few, many, or a class for an expanded clone.

TRBV27	-	-	TRBJ1-1	CASRSKGVQNFKAFF	TGTGCCAGCAGGTCGAAGGGGGTTCAAAATTTTAAAGCTTTCTTT
TRBV14	TRBD1	-	TRBJ1-2	CASSLRTGGIGYTF	TGTGCCAGCAGCCTGAGGACAGGGGGCATTGGCTACACCTTC
TRBV2	TRBD2	-	TRBJ2-3	CASSEAAGGISDTQYF	TGTGCCAGCAGTGAAGCGGCGGGGGGGATCAGTGATACGCAGTATTTT
TRBV5-1	TRBD1	few	TRBJ2-1	CASSWTGSTYNEQFF	TGCGCCAGCAGCTGGACAGGGAGTACCTACAATGAGCAGTTCTTC
TRBV6-5	TRBD2	-	TRBJ2-1	CASSYSRLAVDNEQFF	TGTGCCAGCAGTTACTCGAGACTAGCGGTAGACAATGAGCAGTTCTTC
TRBV4-3	TRBD2	-	TRBJ2-5	CASSQVFSGRWETQYF	TGCGCCAGCAGCCAAGTTTTTAGCGGGAGGTGGGAGACCCAGTACTTC
TRBV6-6	-	-	TRBJ1-1	CASRPQGRDTEAFF	TGTGCCAGCAGGCCTCAGGGGAGAGACACTGAAGCTTTCTTT
TRBV15	TRBD1	-	TRBJ2-3	CATSILRTGWITDTQYF	TGTGCCACCAGCATACTAAGGACAGGGTGGATCACAGATACGCAGTATTTT
TRBV6-1	-	-	TRBJ1-5	CASSPRSSNQPQHF	TGTGCCAGCAGTCCCCGGTCTAGCAATCAGCCCCAGCATTTT
TRBV4-3	-	-	TRBJ2-1	CASSQGLRYNEQFF	TGCGCCAGCAGCCAAGGACTAAGGTACAATGAGCAGTTCTTC
TRBV7-2	-	-	TRBJ1-4	CASSGSGKEKLFF	TGTGCCAGCAGCGGATCCGGGAAGGAAAAACTGTTTTTT
TRBV4-3	-	once	TRBJ1-4	CASSQEPGRAVNEKLFF	TGCGCCAGCAGCCAAGAACCAGGCAGGGCTGTTAATGAAAAACTGTTTTTT
TRBV7-9	TRBD1	-	TRBJ1-3	CASREDRNSGNTIYF	TGTGCCAGCAGAGAGGACAGGAACTCTGGAAACACCATATATTTT
TRBV27	TRBD2	-	TRBJ2-3	CASSLVGGGADTQYF	TGTGCCAGCAGTTTAGTTGGCGGGGGGGCAGATACGCAGTATTTT
TRBV6-1	-	-	TRBJ1-1	CASSVTGSSNTEAFF	TGTGCCAGCAGTGTCACAGGGTCCTCGAACACTGAAGCTTTCTTT
TRBV25-1	TRBD1	-	TRBJ2-7	CASSEWTGVNEQYF	TGTGCCAGCAGTGAATGGACAGGGGTGAACGAGCAGTACTTC